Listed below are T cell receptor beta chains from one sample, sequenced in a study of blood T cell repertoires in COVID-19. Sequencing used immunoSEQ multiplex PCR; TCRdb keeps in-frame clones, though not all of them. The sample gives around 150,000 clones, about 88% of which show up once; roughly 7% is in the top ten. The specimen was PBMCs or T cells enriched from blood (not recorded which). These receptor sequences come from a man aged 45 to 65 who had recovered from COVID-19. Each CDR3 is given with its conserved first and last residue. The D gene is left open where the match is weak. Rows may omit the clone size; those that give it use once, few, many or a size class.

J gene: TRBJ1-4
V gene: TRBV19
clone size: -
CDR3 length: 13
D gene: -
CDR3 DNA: TGTGCCAGTAGTGAGCGGGGGCGGGAAAAACTGTTTTTT
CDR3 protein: CASSERGREKLFF

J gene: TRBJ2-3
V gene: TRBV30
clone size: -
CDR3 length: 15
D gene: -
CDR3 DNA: TGTGCCTGGAGTGTAGGCAGGGGAAGCACGGATACGCAGTATTTT
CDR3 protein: CAWSVGRGSTDTQYF

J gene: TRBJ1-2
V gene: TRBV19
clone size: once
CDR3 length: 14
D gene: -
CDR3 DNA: TGTGCCAGTAGTATAGAGACAGGAGGCTATGGCTACACCTTC
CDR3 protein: CASSIETGGYGYTF

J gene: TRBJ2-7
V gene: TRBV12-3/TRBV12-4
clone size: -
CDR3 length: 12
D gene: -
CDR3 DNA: TGTGCCAGCAGTTTAGTCCTACCCGAGCAGTACTTC
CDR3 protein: CASSLVLPEQYF

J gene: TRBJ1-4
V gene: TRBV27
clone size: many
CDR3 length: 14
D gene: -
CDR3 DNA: TGTGCCAGCAGGAGTGTTGCAACTAATGAAAAACTGTTTTTT
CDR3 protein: CASRSVATNEKLFF

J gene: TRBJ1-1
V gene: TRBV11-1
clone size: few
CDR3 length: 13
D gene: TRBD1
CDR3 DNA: TGTGCCAGCAGCTTATTCGACAGGGGTGAAGCTTTCTTT
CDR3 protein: CASSLFDRGEAFF

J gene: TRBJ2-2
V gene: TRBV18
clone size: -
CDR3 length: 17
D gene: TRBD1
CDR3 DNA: TGTGCCAGCTCACCCCAATCGACAGGGTGGAGCACCGGGGAGCTGTTTTTT
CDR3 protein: CASSPQSTGWSTGELFF

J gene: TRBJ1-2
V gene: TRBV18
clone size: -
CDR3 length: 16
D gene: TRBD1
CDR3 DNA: TGTGCCAGCTCACCACCGGGACAGGGGGCCTTTAGTGGCTACACCTTC
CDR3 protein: CASSPPGQGAFSGYTF

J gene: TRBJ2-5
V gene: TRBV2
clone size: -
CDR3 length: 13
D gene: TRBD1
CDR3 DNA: TGTGCCAGCACTATGGACAGGAGGGAGACCCAGTACTTC
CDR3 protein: CASTMDRRETQYF

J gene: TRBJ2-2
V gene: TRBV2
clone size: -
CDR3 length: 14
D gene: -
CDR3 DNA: TGTGCCAGAGCATCTCGGACGGGGGTCGGGGAGCTGTTTTTT
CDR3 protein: CARASRTGVGELFF

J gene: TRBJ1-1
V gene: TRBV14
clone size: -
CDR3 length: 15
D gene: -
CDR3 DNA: TGTGCCAGCAGCCAAGTTGGCAGGTTGAACACTGAAGCTTTCTTT
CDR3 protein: CASSQVGRLNTEAFF

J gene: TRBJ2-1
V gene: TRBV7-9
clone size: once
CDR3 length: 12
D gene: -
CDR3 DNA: TGTGCCAGCAGCTTACGGTACAATGAGCAGTTCTTC
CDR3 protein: CASSLRYNEQFF

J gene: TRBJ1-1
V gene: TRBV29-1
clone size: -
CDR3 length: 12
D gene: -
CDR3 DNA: TGCAGCGTGAAGCTAATGAACACTGAAGCTTTCTTT
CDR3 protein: CSVKLMNTEAFF

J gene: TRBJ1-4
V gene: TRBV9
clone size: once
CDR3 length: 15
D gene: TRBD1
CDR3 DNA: TGTGCCAGCAGCACGTCGGACAGGGTCGGGGAAAAACTGTTTTTT
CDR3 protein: CASSTSDRVGEKLFF

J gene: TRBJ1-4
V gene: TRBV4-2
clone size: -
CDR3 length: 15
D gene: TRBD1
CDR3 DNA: TGTGCCAGCAGCCAAGGGACAGGGACGAATGAAAAACTGTTTTTT
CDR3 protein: CASSQGTGTNEKLFF

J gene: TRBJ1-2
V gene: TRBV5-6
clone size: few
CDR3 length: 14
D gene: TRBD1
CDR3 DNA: TGTGCCAGCAGCTTGCTTGGACAGGCCTATGGCTACACCTTC
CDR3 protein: CASSLLGQAYGYTF

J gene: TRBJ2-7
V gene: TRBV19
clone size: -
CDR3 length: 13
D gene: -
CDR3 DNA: TGTGCCAGCAAAAACCGACAGACATACGAGCAGTACTTC
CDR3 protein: CASKNRQTYEQYF

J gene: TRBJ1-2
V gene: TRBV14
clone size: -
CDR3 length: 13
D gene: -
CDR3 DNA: TGTGCCAGCAGCCAACAGGTCCAGGGAGGCTACACCTTC
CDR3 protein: CASSQQVQGGYTF

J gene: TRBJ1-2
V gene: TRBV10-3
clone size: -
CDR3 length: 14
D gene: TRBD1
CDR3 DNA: TGTGCCATCAGTGAGACAGGGGGCGAATCTGGCTACACCTTC
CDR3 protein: CAISETGGESGYTF

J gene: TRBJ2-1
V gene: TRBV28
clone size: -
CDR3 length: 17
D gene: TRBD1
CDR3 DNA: TGTGCCAGCAGTTTACTACAGACAGGGTGGACATGGGGTGAGCAGTTCTTC
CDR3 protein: CASSLLQTGWTWGEQFF

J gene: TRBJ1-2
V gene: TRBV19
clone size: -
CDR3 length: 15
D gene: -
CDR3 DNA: TGTGCCAGTAGTAGGTCCTTTCAGGGAAACTATGGCTACACCTTC
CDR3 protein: CASSRSFQGNYGYTF

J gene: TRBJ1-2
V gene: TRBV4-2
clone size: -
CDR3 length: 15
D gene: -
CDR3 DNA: TGTGCCAGCAGCCAAGAAGGAGGGCGTACGGATGGCTACACCTTC
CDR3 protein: CASSQEGGRTDGYTF

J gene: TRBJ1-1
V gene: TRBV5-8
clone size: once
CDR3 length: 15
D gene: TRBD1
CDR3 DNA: TGTGCCAGCAGCGTCCGTGACAGGGGTTGGTTTGAAGCTTTCTTT
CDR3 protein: CASSVRDRGWFEAFF

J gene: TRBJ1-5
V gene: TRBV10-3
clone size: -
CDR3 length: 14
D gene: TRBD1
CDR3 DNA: TGTGCCATTGCCGACAGGGGAGGAGATCAGCCCCAGCATTTT
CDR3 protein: CAIADRGGDQPQHF

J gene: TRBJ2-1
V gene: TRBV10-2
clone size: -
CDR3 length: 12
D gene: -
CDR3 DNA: TGCGCCAGCAGTGCCTCGGACAATGAGCAGTTCTTC
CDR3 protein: CASSASDNEQFF

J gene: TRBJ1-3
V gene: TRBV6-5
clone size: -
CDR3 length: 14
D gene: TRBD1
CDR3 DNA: TGTGCCAGCAGAACCGACAGGGGTGGAAACACCATATATTTT
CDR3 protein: CASRTDRGGNTIYF

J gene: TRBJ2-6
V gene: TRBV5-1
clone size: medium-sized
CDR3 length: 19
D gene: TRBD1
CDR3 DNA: TGCGCCAGCAGCTTGGCCCCAGGGGGACATAATTCTGGGGCCAACGTCCTGACTTTC
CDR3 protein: CASSLAPGGHNSGANVLTF

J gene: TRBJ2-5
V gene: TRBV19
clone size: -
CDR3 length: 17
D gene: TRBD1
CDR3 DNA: TGTGCCAGTAGTTTATCCGGGACAGGGGGCCCCCAAGAGACCCAGTACTTC
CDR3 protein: CASSLSGTGGPQETQYF

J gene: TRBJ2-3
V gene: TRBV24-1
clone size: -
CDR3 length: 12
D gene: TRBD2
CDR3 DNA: TGTGCCACCAGTGGGGGGGGTCGTGGGCAGTATTTT
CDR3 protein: CATSGGGRGQYF

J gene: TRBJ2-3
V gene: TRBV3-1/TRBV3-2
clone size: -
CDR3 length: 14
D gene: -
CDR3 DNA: TGTGCCAGCAGTCCCAGGGGCACGACAGATACGCAGTATTTT
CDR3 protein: CASSPRGTTDTQYF

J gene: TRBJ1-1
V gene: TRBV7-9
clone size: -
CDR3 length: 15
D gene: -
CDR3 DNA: TGTGCCAGCAGCTCCAAGACAGGCATGAACACTGAAGCTTTCTTT
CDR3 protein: CASSSKTGMNTEAFF

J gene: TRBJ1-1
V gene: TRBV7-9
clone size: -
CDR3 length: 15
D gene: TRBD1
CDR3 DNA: TGTGCCAGCAGCTTGGGACAGGGGATGAACACTGAAGCTTTCTTT
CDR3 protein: CASSLGQGMNTEAFF

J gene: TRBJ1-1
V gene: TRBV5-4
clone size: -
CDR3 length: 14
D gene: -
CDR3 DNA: TGTGCCAGCAGCCCGGGGGGAGAGGGCACTGAAGCTTTCTTT
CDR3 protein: CASSPGGEGTEAFF